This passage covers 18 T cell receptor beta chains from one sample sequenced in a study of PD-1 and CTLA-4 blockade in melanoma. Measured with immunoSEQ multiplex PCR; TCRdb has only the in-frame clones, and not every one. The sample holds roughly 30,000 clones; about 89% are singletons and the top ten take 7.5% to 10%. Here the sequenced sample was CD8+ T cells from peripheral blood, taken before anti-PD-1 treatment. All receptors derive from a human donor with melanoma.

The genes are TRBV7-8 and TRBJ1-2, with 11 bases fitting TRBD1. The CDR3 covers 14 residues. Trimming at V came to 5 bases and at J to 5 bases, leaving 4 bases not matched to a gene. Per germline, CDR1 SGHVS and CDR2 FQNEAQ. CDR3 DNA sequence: TGTGCCAGCAGCGCCGGACAGGGGGCTTATGGCTACACCTTC. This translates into CASSAGQGAYGYTF. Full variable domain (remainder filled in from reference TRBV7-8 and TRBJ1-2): GAGVSQSPRYKVAKRGQDVALRCDPISGHVSLFWYQQALGQGPEFLTYFQNEAQLDKSGLPSDRFFAERPEGSVSTLKIQRTQQEDSAVYLCASSAGQGAYGYTFGSGTRLTVV.

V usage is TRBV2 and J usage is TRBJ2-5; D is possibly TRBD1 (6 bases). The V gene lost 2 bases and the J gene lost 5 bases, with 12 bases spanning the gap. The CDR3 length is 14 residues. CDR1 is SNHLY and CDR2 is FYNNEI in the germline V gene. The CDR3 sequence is CASSENRAGETQYF. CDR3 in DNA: TGTGCCAGCAGTGAAAACAGGGCAGGGGAGACCCAGTACTTC.

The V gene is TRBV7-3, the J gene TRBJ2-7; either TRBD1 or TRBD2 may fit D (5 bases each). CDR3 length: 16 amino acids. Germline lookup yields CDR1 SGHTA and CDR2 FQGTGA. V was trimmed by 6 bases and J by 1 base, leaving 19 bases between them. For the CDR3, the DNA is TGTGCCAGCAGTCCAACGACCGGGACCACTTCCTACGAGCAGTACTTC. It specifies CASSPTTGTTSYEQYF.

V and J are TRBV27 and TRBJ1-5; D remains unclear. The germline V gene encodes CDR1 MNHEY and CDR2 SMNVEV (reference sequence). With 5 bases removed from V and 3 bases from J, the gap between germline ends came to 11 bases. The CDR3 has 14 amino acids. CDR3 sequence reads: CASSPTGSNQPQHF. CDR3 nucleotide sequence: TGTGCCAGCAGTCCGACGGGGTCCAATCAGCCCCAGCATTTT.

Here the CDR3 reads CASSRDSGLFEQYF. DNA for the CDR3: TGTGCCAGCAGTCGGGACAGTGGTCTTTTCGAGCAGTACTTC. The chain combines TRBV6-5 with TRBJ2-7; TRBD1 agrees at 7 bases. The CDR3 consists of 14 residues. V lost 5 bases to trimming and J lost 6 bases; unmatched junction nucleotides: 10. Germline V lookup: CDR1 MNHEY, CDR2 SVGAGI.

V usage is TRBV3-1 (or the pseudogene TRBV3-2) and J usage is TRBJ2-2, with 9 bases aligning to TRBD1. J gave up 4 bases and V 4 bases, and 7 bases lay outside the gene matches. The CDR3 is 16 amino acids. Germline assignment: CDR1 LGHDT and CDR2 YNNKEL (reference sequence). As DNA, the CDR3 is TGTGCCAGCAGCCCCCGGGACAGGGCAGGCACCGGGGAGCTGTTTTTT. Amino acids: CASSPRDRAGTGELFF.

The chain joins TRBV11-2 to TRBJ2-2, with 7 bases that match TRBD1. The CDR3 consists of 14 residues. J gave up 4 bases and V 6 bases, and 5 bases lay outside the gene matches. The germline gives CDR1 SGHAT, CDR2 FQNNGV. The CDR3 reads CASRKAGGTGELFF. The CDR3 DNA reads TGTGCCAGCAGAAAGGCAGGGGGCACCGGGGAGCTGTTTTTT.

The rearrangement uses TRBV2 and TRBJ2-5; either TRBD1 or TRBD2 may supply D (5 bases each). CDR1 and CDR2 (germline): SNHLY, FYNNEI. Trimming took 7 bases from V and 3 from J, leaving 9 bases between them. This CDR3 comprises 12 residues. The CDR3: CASKGDEETQYF. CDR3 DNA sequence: TGTGCCAGCAAAGGGGACGAAGAGACCCAGTACTTC.

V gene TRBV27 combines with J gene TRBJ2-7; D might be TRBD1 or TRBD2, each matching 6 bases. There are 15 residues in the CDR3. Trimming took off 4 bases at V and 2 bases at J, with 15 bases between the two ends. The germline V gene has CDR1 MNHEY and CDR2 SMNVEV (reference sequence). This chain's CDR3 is CASSSLGGSPYEQYF. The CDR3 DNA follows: TGTGCCAGCAGTTCCCTAGGGGGGAGCCCCTACGAGCAGTACTTC.

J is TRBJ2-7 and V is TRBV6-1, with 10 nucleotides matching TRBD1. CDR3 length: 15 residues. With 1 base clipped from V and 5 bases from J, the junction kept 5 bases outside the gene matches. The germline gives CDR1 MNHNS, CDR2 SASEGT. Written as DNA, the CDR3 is TGTGCCAGCAGTGAAGATCCGGGACAGGGGAACGAGCAGTACTTC. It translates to CASSEDPGQGNEQYF.

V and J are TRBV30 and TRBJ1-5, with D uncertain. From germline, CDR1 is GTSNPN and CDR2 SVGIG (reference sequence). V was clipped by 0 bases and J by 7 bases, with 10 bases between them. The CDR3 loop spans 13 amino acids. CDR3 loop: CAWSVGQDQPQHF. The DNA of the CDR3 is TGTGCCTGGAGTGTAGGTCAGGACCAGCCCCAGCATTTT. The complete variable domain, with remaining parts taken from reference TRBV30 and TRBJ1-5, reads SQTIHQWPATLVQPVGSPLSLECTVEGTSNPNLYWYRQAAGRGLQLLFYSVGIGQISSEVPQNLSASRPQDRQFILSSKKLLLSDSGFYLCAWSVGQDQPQHFGDGTRLSIL.

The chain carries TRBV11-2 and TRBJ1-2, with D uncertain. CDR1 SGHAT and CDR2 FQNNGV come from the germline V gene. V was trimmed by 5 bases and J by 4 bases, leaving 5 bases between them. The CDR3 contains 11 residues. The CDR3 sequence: CASSPFYGYTF. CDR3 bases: TGTGCCAGCAGCCCGTTCTATGGCTACACCTTC.

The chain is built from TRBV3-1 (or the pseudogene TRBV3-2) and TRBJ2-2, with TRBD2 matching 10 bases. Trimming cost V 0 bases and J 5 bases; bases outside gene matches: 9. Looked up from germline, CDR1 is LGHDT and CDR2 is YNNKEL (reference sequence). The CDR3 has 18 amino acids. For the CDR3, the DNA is TGTGCCAGCAGCCAAGACAGGGATGGACTAGCGGTGACCGGGGAGCTGTTTTTT. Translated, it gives CASSQDRDGLAVTGELFF.

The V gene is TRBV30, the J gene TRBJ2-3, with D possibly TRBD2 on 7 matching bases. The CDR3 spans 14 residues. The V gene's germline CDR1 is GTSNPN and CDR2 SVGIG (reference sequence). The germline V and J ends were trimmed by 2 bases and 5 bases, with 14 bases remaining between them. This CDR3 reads CAWSLGGGQDTQYF. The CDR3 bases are TGTGCCTGGAGTCTAGGGGGGGGGCAAGATACGCAGTATTTT.

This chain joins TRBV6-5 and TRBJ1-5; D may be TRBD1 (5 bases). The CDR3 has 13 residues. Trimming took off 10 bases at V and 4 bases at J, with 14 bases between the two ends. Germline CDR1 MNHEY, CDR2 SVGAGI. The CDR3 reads CAIQWGENQPQHF. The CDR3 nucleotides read TGTGCCATTCAGTGGGGGGAGAATCAGCCCCAGCATTTT.

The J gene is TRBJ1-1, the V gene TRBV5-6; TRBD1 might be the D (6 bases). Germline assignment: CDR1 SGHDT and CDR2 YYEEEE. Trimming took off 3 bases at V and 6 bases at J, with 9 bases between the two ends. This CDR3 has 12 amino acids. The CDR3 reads CASSYGTSEAFF. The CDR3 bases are TGTGCCAGCAGCTATGGGACATCTGAAGCTTTCTTT.

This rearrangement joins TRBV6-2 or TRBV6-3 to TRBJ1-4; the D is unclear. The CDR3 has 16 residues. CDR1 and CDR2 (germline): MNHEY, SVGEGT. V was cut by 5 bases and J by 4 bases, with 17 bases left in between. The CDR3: CASSDQQPPGNEKLFF. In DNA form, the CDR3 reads TGTGCCAGCAGTGATCAACAGCCTCCGGGTAATGAAAAACTGTTTTTT.

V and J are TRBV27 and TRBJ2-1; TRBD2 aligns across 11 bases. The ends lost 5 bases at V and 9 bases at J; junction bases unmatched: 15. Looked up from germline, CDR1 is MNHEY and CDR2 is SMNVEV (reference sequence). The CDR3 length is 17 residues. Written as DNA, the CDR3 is TGTGCCAGCAGTCCCCTGGCTCTAGCGGGAGGCAACGGTGAGCAGTTCTTC. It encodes CASSPLALAGGNGEQFF.